Sequencing of this TCR beta chain was carried out in a study of OX40 agonist ivuxolimab in advanced cancers. Study at large: Ivuxolimab was delivered to patients intravenously every 2 weeks at doses spanning 0.01 to 10 mg/kg. Notes on the study in general: Antigen specificity remained undetermined for the expanded peripheral T cells.

Profiling relied on immunoSEQ multiplex PCR, and the TCRdb table lists in-frame clones only, not all of them. This table holds roughly 77,000 clones, 85% to 90% found once. CDR1 SGHTA and CDR2 FQGTGA come from the germline V gene. The CDR3 has 15 amino acids. V lost 2 bases and J 3 bases, leaving 11 bases between the germline ends. In regard to this clone: The antigen is undetermined.

The sequence came from an adult with an advanced solid tumor such as melanoma, head and neck, liver or kidney cancer. The specimen was CD4+ or CD8+ T cells sorted from blood, collected in a trial of the OX40 agonist ivuxolimab. The V and J genes are TRBV7-3 and TRBJ2-1; D gene ambiguous. The CDR3 here is CASSLLPANYNEQFF. CDR3 in DNA: TGTGCCAGCAGCTTATTGCCAGCGAACTACAATGAGCAGTTCTTC.